This T cell receptor beta chain comes out of a study of blood T cell repertoires in COVID-19. Turning to the study itself: Collection of acute and convalescent COVID-19 samples took place in the United States, Italy and Spain. T cells, B-cell-depleted T cells, or PBMCs provided the cDNA or gDNA that served as material.

The CDR3 covers 14 residues. In germline, CDR1 is SGHDT, CDR2 YYEEEE. V was clipped by 4 bases and J by 5 bases; unmatched bases: 8. Original analysis: Estimated nucleated cell counts came from reference gene primer amplification. Measured with immunoSEQ multiplex PCR; TCRdb has only the in-frame clones, and not every one. V and J calls and clone size follow that table, whereas D and trimming were derived from the DNA. The repertoire includes about 180,000 clones, over 75% of them detected once, and approximately 10% sits in the top ten. This clone was picked up one time. The rearrangement uses TRBV5-6 and TRBJ2-5; 7 bases agree with TRBD1. Sequencing was done on a sample of peripheral blood. The sequence was obtained from a human donor with active or convalescent COVID-19. The donor label of this sample is uncertain. This chain's CDR3 is CASSQGQPGETQYF. CDR3 bases: TGTGCCAGCAGCCAGGGACAGCCGGGGGAGACCCAGTACTTC.